The 8 T cell receptor beta chains below all came from one sample that was sequenced in a study of cytomegalovirus exposure and HLA in healthy donors (TCRdb year 2017). The library was generated by the immunoSEQ multiplex PCR assay. A mixture of 60 forward primers for TCR Vbeta segments and 13 reverse primers for TCR Jbeta segments was used in the multiplex PCR. Not all clones reach the TCRdb copy of this immuneACCESS table, which keeps in-frame sequences only. Checked studies attribute under half of the gap to unresolved V genes and leave the rest unexplained. The sample data list about 75,000 clones, and roughly 82% of these were observed just once. The ten largest clones capture 15% to 20% of the sample. Sequences were obtained from PBMCs. The source of these receptors is a man between 65 and 80 years old in good health and CMV-seropositive.

The CDR3 DNA follows: TGTGCCAGCAGAGCCAGGACAGGGTCGGACGAGCAGTACTTC. Protein: CASRARTGSDEQYF. V usage is TRBV2 and J usage is TRBJ2-7; 8 bases agree with TRBD1. Germline CDR1 is SNHLY and CDR2 is FYNNEI. The CDR3 spans 14 residues. V lost 6 bases and J lost 5; bases outside the gene matches: 9.

The chain joins TRBV19 to TRBJ1-2; 8 bases agree with TRBD1. The CDR3 extends over 14 amino acids. CDR1 and CDR2 (germline): LNHDA, SQIVND (reference sequence). V was pared by 5 bases and J by 4 bases, with 6 bases of the junction left unmatched. This CDR3 is CASSSGQGTYGYTF. CDR3 DNA sequence: TGTGCCAGTAGTTCAGGACAGGGTACCTATGGCTACACCTTC.

The V gene is TRBV5-1, the J gene TRBJ2-5; 9 nucleotides align to TRBD2. The end of the DNA is better explained by TRBJ2-7, so the J call may be wrong. This CDR3 region has 13 residues. CDR1 is SGHRS and CDR2 is YFSETQ in the germline V gene. Here the CDR3 reads CASSGGLANEQYF. The CDR3 DNA follows: TGCGCCAGCAGCGGGGGACTAGCTAACGAGCAGTACTTC.

The rearrangement uses TRBV5-1 and TRBJ2-3; D is undetermined. V shed 0 bases and J shed 5 bases, with 10 bases lying between them. Looked up from germline, CDR1 is SGHRS and CDR2 is YFSETQ. The length of the CDR3 is 14 residues. CDR3 region: CASSLDKPRDTQYF. The CDR3 DNA reads as TGCGCCAGCAGCTTGGACAAACCTAGAGATACGCAGTATTTT.

V is TRBV18 and J is TRBJ2-2; 12 nucleotides align to TRBD1. Germline V lookup: CDR1 KGHSH, CDR2 LQKENI. The trim removed 3 bases at V and 6 bases at J, leaving 5 bases unmatched. The length of the CDR3 is 16 residues. The CDR3 bases are TGTGCCAGCTCACCTTCGGGACAGGGGGCCTCCGGGGAGCTGTTTTTT. As protein: CASSPSGQGASGELFF.

The chain is built from TRBV4-3 and TRBJ1-2, with unresolved D. The V gene's germline CDR1 is LGHNA and CDR2 YSLEER. Trimming pared 1 base from V and 8 bases from J, leaving 8 bases between. This CDR3 region has 12 residues. CDR3 loop: CASSQGYGGYTF. CDR3 nucleotides: TGCGCCAGCAGCCAAGGTTACGGGGGCTACACCTTC.

The rearrangement joins TRBV30 to TRBJ2-7; 10 bases match TRBD1. J gave up 3 bases and V 0 bases, and 14 bases lay outside the gene matches. Germline V gene lookup returns CDR1 GTSNPN and CDR2 SVGIG (reference sequence). This CDR3 region has 18 residues. The CDR3 nucleotides are TGTGCCTGGAGTGTCCCGGACAGGGGGAGAGGTGGCCGCTACGAGCAGTACTTC. Residues: CAWSVPDRGRGGRYEQYF.

This chain links TRBV5-1 with TRBJ2-7, with TRBD2 matching 7 bases. With V trimmed by 4 bases and J by 5 bases, 12 bases remained unmatched. The CDR3 length is 15 residues. Germline loops: CDR1 SGHRS, CDR2 YFSETQ. This CDR3 is CASSHTSAQGNEQYF. CDR3 DNA sequence: TGCGCCAGCAGCCATACTAGCGCTCAAGGCAACGAGCAGTACTTC.